This T cell receptor beta chain was sequenced during a study of immune heterogeneity within non-small cell lung tumors (dated by TCRdb to 2017 to 2018). About the study as a whole: Histology comprised several squamous cell carcinomas, 9 to 11 non-squamous carcinomas and 1 tumor not otherwise specified. To examine intratumoral immune heterogeneity, the study used whole-exome sequencing, RNA-seq and TCR beta repertoire sequencing on multiple spatially distinct regions of each NSCLC tumor. Transcriptome data were available for just 44 loci from around twelve patients, whereas TCR repertoire analysis spanned 55 to 65 tumor loci from 15 patients. For mutant peptides 8 to 11 amino acids long, netMHCpan-3.0 predicted neoantigen binding to the HLA alleles of each patient. General findings and caveats noted by the study authors: Within a patient, identical dominant CDR3B clonotypes were found to recur across loci, yet unique high-frequency clones were also harbored in different tumor locations. Local tumor mutational burden and local T-cell repertoire clonality had a statistically significant but moderate positive correlation (R around 0.36). For the most part, high-frequency TCR beta clonotypes differed from one individual patient to another.

The CDR3 has 14 amino acids, counting the end cysteine and phenylalanine. Of all the DNA, just the CDR3 is kept, 42 bases in frame from base 1. The germline V gene yields MDHEN for CDR1 and SYDVKM for CDR2. At the junction V is shortened by 6 bases and J by 0 bases, with 11 bases in between. About this clonotype: The antigen this receptor binds is unknown. Base qualities are not recorded, but no much larger clone differs from it by a single base.

The TCR beta CDR3 region was amplified with a multiplex PCR system, in which a first round of approximately 10 cycles was run using 32 V-gene forward and 13 J-gene reverse primers. First-round PCR used a QIAGEN Multiplex PCR Kit, and primer sequences were filed in Chinese patent CN105087789A. Illumina universal primers were added in a second PCR round performed with the Phusion High-Fidelity PCR Kit. Sequencing of the TCR libraries was done on the Illumina HiSeq X Ten platform in paired-end mode with a 151 bp read length. Concerning the study's data processing: Cutadapt removed reads without multiplex PCR primers, PEAR merged read pairs, and MiXCR with default settings called CDR3 regions. Repertoire diversity used Shannon entropy, and clonality was computed as one minus Shannon entropy divided by ln of productive unique sequence count. A clonotype counted as a dominant or high-frequency T-cell clone when its frequency was 0.5% or higher. The public reads were run again by TCRdb, first through fastp at Q25 and then through MiXCR, and only productive beta chains were kept. For every CDR3 protein sequence, its rows merge into one entry that carries the most common genes and DNA. V and J calls and clone size were set by TCRdb, not the authors. Recorded for this sample are approximately 4,600 distinct CDR3 sequences; approximately 30% of them occurred a single time. The ten top clones hold around 20% of the sample.

The TCR template was genomic DNA extracted from bulk tumor tissue, and 450 to 750 ng of gDNA was amplified for each sample. During surgery, several biopsies were collected from each primary tumor and placed as far from one another as possible within the tumor mass. Patients in the study cohort, which was described as untreated, were newly diagnosed NSCLC cases going through curative surgery. The donors were approximately 14 patients with newly diagnosed non-small cell lung cancer who were having surgery with curative intent. The resected tumor masses were reviewed by two independent pathologists. Sequencing was performed only on DNA and RNA samples of high quality.

The rearranged segments are TRBV28 and TRBJ1-1, with a tentative D gene TRBD1 over 5 matching bases. Material for sequencing was lung tumor tissue. This TCR came from a woman in her forties or fifties with non-small cell lung cancer. The CDR3 corresponds to CASRGGGMNTEAFF. The nucleotide sequence reads as follows: TGTGCCAGCAGGGGGGGGGGAATGAACACTGAAGCTTTCTTT.